This TCR beta chain was profiled in a study of cytomegalovirus exposure and HLA in healthy donors. Study at large: There were over 350 genotyped donors. Of these, roughly 80% fell in the genetic ancestry cluster associated with self-reported Caucasian donors. Study-level results: Judged likely to be a sequencing artifact was a cluster of highly shared sequence variants. A few of the chains that were CMV-associated were confirmed in vitro to be specific for CMV antigens. Analysis was carried out at a later point, and it linked a missense DCLRE1C variant to TCR beta V- and J-gene trimming.

Between the trimmed V and J ends, which lost 5 bases and 3 bases, there was a span of 21 bases. The CDR3 loop spans 16 amino acids. Germline V gene data show CDR1 as SGHDT and CDR2 as YYEEEE. In the case of this clone: As yet, its antigen is unknown.

Researchers ran the PCR with 60 Vbeta and 13 Jbeta primers. TCRdb's table, derived via immunoSEQ multiplex PCR, lists solely in-frame clones and lacks some. The sample gives more than 100,000 clones, around 79% of which show up once; 1.1% to 1.5% is in the top ten. The chain carries TRBV5-6 and TRBJ2-7; D might be TRBD1 (7 bases). The receptor was derived from a woman in her thirties or forties in good health and CMV-seronegative. Sequenced: PBMCs. The CDR3 DNA is TGTGCCAGCAGACGGGGGCCGACAGGGATCGGCTACGAGCAGTACTTC. The encoded protein is CASRRGPTGIGYEQYF.